Each of the 6 T cell receptor beta chains below was sequenced from the same sample in a study of shared clonotypes between healthy human individuals. Only in-frame clones appear in the TCRdb table, and some are missing; sequencing was by immunoSEQ multiplex PCR. The sample carries fewer than 400,000 clones, 74% recorded once. The sample was memory CD4+ T cells sorted from blood. Sample subset: CD45RA-negative fraction. These receptors all come from a man aged 30 to 39 in good health.

CDR3: CASSMTSGTGETQYF. The CDR3 coding sequence is TGTGCCAGTAGTATGACTAGCGGGACCGGGGAGACCCAGTACTTC. V and J are TRBV19 and TRBJ2-5; 11 nucleotides match TRBD2. In germline, CDR1 is LNHDA, CDR2 SQIVND (reference sequence). Germline trimming cut 3 bases from V and 5 bases from J; bases unmatched to any gene: 5. CDR3 size: 15 residues.

The chain carries TRBV5-1 and TRBJ2-5; maybe TRBD1 (6 bases). This CDR3 is built from 17 residues. Germline V CDR1 and CDR2: SGHRS, YFSETQ. Trimming shortened V by 4 bases and J by 5 bases, and 24 bases separated the two germline ends. The CDR3 region is CASSGGLQGAQWETQYF. The DNA of the CDR3 is TGCGCCAGCAGCGGGGGATTACAGGGTGCCCAGTGGGAGACCCAGTACTTC. Based on the CDR3 plus reference TRBV5-1 and TRBJ2-5, the full variable domain is KAGVTQTPRYLIKTRGQQVTLSCSPISGHRSVSWYQQTPGQGLQFLFEYFSETQRNKGNFPGRFSGRQFSNSRSEMNVSTLELGDSALYLCASSGGLQGAQWETQYFGPGTRLLVL.

The chain joins TRBV18 to TRBJ2-1, with TRBD2 identical over 7 bases. Germline CDR1 KGHSH, CDR2 LQKENI. The V and J ends lost 4 bases and 0 bases, in that order; junction bases with no gene match: 6. The CDR3 spans 16 residues. The CDR3 DNA sequence: TGTGCCAGCTCACTTCTAGCGGAGAGCTCCTACAATGAGCAGTTCTTC. Its translation: CASSLLAESSYNEQFF.

The chain combines TRBV4-3 with TRBJ2-3; no reliable D call. Between the trimmed V and J ends, which lost 0 bases and 2 bases, there was a span of 6 bases. CDR1 is LGHNA and CDR2 is YSLEER in the germline V gene. This CDR3 is built from 14 residues. CDR3 DNA sequence: TGCGCCAGCAGCCAAGAAGTGAACACAGATACGCAGTATTTT. Its protein is CASSQEVNTDTQYF.

The chain joins TRBV28 to TRBJ1-4; D call uncertain. V lost 3 bases and J lost 0, with 5 bases in between. Per germline, CDR1 MDHEN and CDR2 SYDVKM. This CDR3 contains 14 residues. CDR3 coding DNA: TGTGCCAGCAGTTTTCACTCAACTAATGAAAAACTGTTTTTT. It encodes CASSFHSTNEKLFF.

This clone was observed many times. The V and J genes are TRBV5-4 and TRBJ1-4; 11 bases are shared with TRBD1. CDR3 size: 17 residues. Germline V gene sequence: CDR1 SGHNT, CDR2 YYREEE (reference sequence). J gave up 5 bases and V 0 bases, and 6 bases lay outside the gene matches. In DNA, the CDR3 is TGTGCCAGCAGCTTGGCGGGACAGGGGGTGGTAAATGAAAAACTGTTTTTT. It yields the protein CASSLAGQGVVNEKLFF.